The clone carrying this T cell receptor beta chain was counted ten times or more. Constant-segment primers and 5'RACE yielded cDNA libraries for TCR alpha and TCR beta, each carrying sample barcodes and UMIs. From the 5' RACE reads, TCRdb called clonotypes with MiXCR, one entry per CDR3 protein. The table includes 150,000 to 200,000 distinct CDR3 sequences, 30% to 35% detected once. This entry comes from a study of T-cell memory formation after mild COVID-19. This CDR3 comprises 13 residues. Deletions cut 1 base from V and 5 bases from J, with 8 bases between. Germline V lookup: CDR1 MGHRA, CDR2 YSYEKL.

The chain employs TRBV4-1 and TRBJ2-5; D is unclear. The sequence derives from an adult woman who had mild COVID-19 (a few samples of this study predate the infection). Cell type and time point are not known. Sequenced sample: PBMCs or a T cell subset sorted from them (not recorded which). The CDR3 spells CASSQGGLETQYF. In DNA form, the CDR3 reads TGCGCCAGCAGCCAAGGTGGGCTCGAGACCCAGTACTTC.